These 32 T cell receptor beta chains came from one sample sequenced in a study of T cell responses to AZD1222 COVID-19 vaccine. Only in-frame clones appear in the TCRdb table, and some are missing; sequencing was by immunoSEQ multiplex PCR. The sample contains 99,000 or so clones, 89% of which appear only once. The sequenced sample was peripheral blood, obtained 28 days after the second AZD1222 dose. The receptor set was obtained from an adult who received the AZD1222 COVID-19 vaccine.

The DNA for the CDR3 is TGTGCCAGCACCAAAACAGGGGTCTCTGGCTACACCTTC. This codes for CASTKTGVSGYTF. The V gene is TRBV28, the J gene TRBJ1-2; 7 bases match TRBD1. Germline CDR1 and CDR2: MDHEN and SYDVKM. V gave up 7 bases and J gave up 7 bases; unmatched junction bases: 9. The CDR3 has 13 amino acids.

The V and J genes are TRBV18 and TRBJ1-1; D remains ambiguous. The V end was cut by 1 base, the J end by 8 bases, with 11 bases between. Per the germline V gene, CDR1 is KGHSH and CDR2 is LQKENI. This CDR3 is 13 amino acids long. CDR3 loop: CASSPQRAWEAFF. CDR3 DNA: TGTGCCAGCTCACCACAACGGGCCTGGGAAGCTTTCTTT.

V gene TRBV9 combines with J gene TRBJ2-1, with 11 positions matching TRBD2. The CDR3 extends over 14 amino acids. CDR1 SGDLS and CDR2 YYNGEE come from the germline V gene. The trim removed 0 bases at V and 9 bases at J, leaving 2 bases unmatched. The CDR3 reads CASSVGLAGGEQFF. The CDR3 DNA reads as TGTGCCAGCAGCGTAGGCCTAGCGGGAGGTGAGCAGTTCTTC.

This clone was found once. The rearrangement joins TRBV13 to TRBJ1-1, with D possibly matching TRBD1 (6 bases). V shed 6 bases and J shed 7 bases, with 24 bases lying between them. Per germline, CDR1 PRHDT and CDR2 FYEKMQ (reference sequence). This CDR3 contains 16 residues. As DNA, the CDR3 is TGTGCCAGCAGTCAAGGTACCGGGGGGCCCCAAAATGAAGCTTTCTTT. It specifies CASSQGTGGPQNEAFF.

This chain connects TRBV3-1 (or the pseudogene TRBV3-2) to TRBJ2-3; the D gene is possibly TRBD1 (5 bases). The CDR3 extends over 13 amino acids. V lost 4 bases, J lost 2 bases, and 7 bases lay in between. Germline assignment: CDR1 LGHDT and CDR2 YNNKEL (reference sequence). The CDR3 loop reads CASSLRATDTQYF. The CDR3 DNA sequence: TGTGCCAGCAGCCTCAGGGCCACAGATACGCAGTATTTT.

The rearrangement uses TRBV6-5 and TRBJ2-7, with 10 bases that match TRBD1. There are 14 residues in the CDR3. J gave up 6 bases and V 7 bases, and 9 bases lay outside the gene matches. CDR1 is MNHEY, CDR2 SVGAGI, per germline. The CDR3 DNA follows: TGTGCCAGCACCGAACCGGGACAGGGGTTCGAGCAGTACTTC. Translating gives CASTEPGQGFEQYF.

The rearrangement uses TRBV18 and TRBJ2-7, with 9 bases lining up with TRBD1. The trim removed 6 bases at V and 7 bases at J, leaving 7 bases unmatched. The CDR3 runs to 13 residues. Germline V gives CDR1 KGHSH, CDR2 LQKENI. The CDR3 reads CASSPGTGTEQYF. DNA for the CDR3: TGTGCCAGCTCCCCCGGGACAGGGACTGAGCAGTACTTC. The full variable domain, its missing parts supplied by reference TRBV18 and TRBJ2-7, is NAGVMQNPRHLVRRRGQEARLRCSPMKGHSHVYWYRQLPEEGLKFMVYLQKENIIDESGMPKERFSAEFPKEGPSILRIQQVVRGDSAAYFCASSPGTGTEQYFGPGTRLTVT.

The V gene is TRBV28, the J gene TRBJ2-5; 7 nucleotides agree with TRBD1. The CDR3 has 13 residues. V shed 6 bases, J shed 5 bases, and the junction held 6 bases outside the gene matches. The germline CDR1 and CDR2 sequences are MDHEN and SYDVKM. CDR3 nucleotides: TGTGCCAGCAGGACAGGGCCCTGGGAGACCCAGTACTTC. Its translation: CASRTGPWETQYF.

The V call is TRBV6-5, the J call TRBJ2-7; possible D gene TRBD1, 5 bases. CDR1 and CDR2 from the germline V gene are MNHEY and SVGAGI. Trimming took off 6 bases at V and 3 bases at J, with 12 bases between the two ends. The CDR3 is made up of 13 amino acids. The CDR3 loop reads CASRDGHLYEQYF. CDR3 DNA sequence: TGTGCCAGCAGGGACGGACACCTCTACGAGCAGTACTTC.

The chain recombines TRBV6-5 with TRBJ1-1; 9 nucleotides line up with TRBD1. The CDR3 consists of 14 residues. CDR1 is MNHEY and CDR2 is SVGAGI in the germline V gene. J lost 4 bases, V lost 7 bases, and 7 bases had no gene match. The CDR3 coding sequence is TGTGCCAGCACCAGGACAGGGGCGGTCACTGAAGCTTTCTTT. Protein sequence: CASTRTGAVTEAFF.

The chain is built from TRBV6-2 or TRBV6-3 and TRBJ2-7, with 8 bases fitting TRBD1. V shed 3 bases, J shed 3 bases, and the junction held 1 base outside the gene matches. Per the germline V gene, CDR1 is MNHEY and CDR2 is SVGEGT. The CDR3 covers 13 residues. CDR3: CASSYGTGYEQYF. The CDR3 DNA reads TGTGCCAGCAGTTATGGGACAGGCTACGAGCAGTACTTC.

The chain couples TRBV30 to TRBJ2-2; D is possibly TRBD1 or TRBD2 (6 bases each). Germline CDR1 and CDR2: GTSNPN and SVGIG (reference sequence). Trimming shortened V by 5 bases and J by 4 bases, and 23 bases separated the two germline ends. The CDR3 sequence is 17 residues long. The CDR3 coding sequence is TGTGCCTGGCGAGTTTTGGGGGGCGCGTTGGGCACCGGGGAGCTGTTTTTT. As protein: CAWRVLGGALGTGELFF.

This chain connects TRBV2 to TRBJ1-1; possibly TRBD1 for D (5 bases). The CDR3 has 14 residues. V shed 1 base and J shed 4 bases, with 10 bases lying between them. Germline V gene sequence: CDR1 SNHLY, CDR2 FYNNEI. The chain's CDR3 is CASSEDGGGTEAFF. CDR3 DNA sequence: TGTGCCAGCAGTGAAGACGGGGGAGGCACTGAAGCTTTCTTT.

The chain is built from TRBV4-2 and TRBJ2-7; D unclear. The CDR3 runs to 15 residues. V was cut by 4 bases and J by 1 base, with 14 bases left in between. The germline V gene encodes CDR1 LGHNA and CDR2 YNFKEQ. The CDR3 bases are TGTGCCAGCAGCCCCGAGCAGAGCCTATCCTACGAGCAGTACTTC. This encodes CASSPEQSLSYEQYF.

V gene TRBV30 combines with J gene TRBJ2-3; 7 positions agree with TRBD1. The germline V gene encodes CDR1 GTSNPN and CDR2 SVGIG (reference sequence). With V trimmed by 8 bases and J by 5 bases, 16 bases remained unmatched. The CDR3 extends over 15 amino acids. The CDR3 sequence: CALLGAGGLGDTQYF. As DNA, the CDR3 is TGTGCCCTGCTCGGCGCAGGGGGTCTAGGAGATACGCAGTATTTT.

In nucleotides, the CDR3 is TGTGCCAGCAGCCACCAGTTAGCGGGAGCGTCCTACGAGCAGTACTTC. This encodes CASSHQLAGASYEQYF. The J gene is TRBJ2-7, the V gene TRBV3-1 (or the pseudogene TRBV3-2), with 9 bases identical to TRBD2. Trimming took 3 bases from V and 1 from J; bases not matched to a gene: 7. This CDR3 contains 16 residues. Germline CDR1 is LGHDT and CDR2 is YNNKEL (reference sequence).

This clone has a single count. This rearrangement joins TRBV7-8 to TRBJ2-7; tentatively, D is TRBD1 or TRBD2 (5 bases each). Trimming removed 0 bases from V and 3 bases from J, with 9 bases in between. This CDR3 has 14 residues. The germline V gene has CDR1 SGHVS and CDR2 FQNEAQ. The CDR3 DNA follows: TGTGCCAGCAGCTTAGCCGATGGGGGCTACGAGCAGTACTTC. Translating gives CASSLADGGYEQYF.

A single count supports this clone. The rearrangement links TRBV14 to TRBJ2-7; possible D gene TRBD1, 6 bases. Trimming shortened V by 1 base and J by 0 bases, and 13 bases separated the two germline ends. Germline-derived CDR1 and CDR2 are SGHDN and FVKESK. The CDR3 covers 16 residues. The CDR3 DNA reads TGTGCCAGCAGCCAAGGCGTACAGGGTCGCTCCTACGAGCAGTACTTC. Its translation: CASSQGVQGRSYEQYF.

The chain recombines TRBV9 with TRBJ2-1, with TRBD2 matching over 7 bases. The CDR3 is 17 residues long. Germline CDR1 reads SGDLS; CDR2 reads YYNGEE. The V gene end was trimmed by 0 bases and the J gene end by 2 bases; junction bases not matched to a gene: 8. The CDR3 reads CASSVAGGLSTYNEQFF. In DNA form, the CDR3 reads TGTGCCAGCAGCGTAGCTGGGGGACTATCTACCTACAATGAGCAGTTCTTC.

The chain is built from TRBV19 and TRBJ1-5, with a weak D call TRBD1 (6 bases). Germline assignment: CDR1 LNHDA and CDR2 SQIVND (reference sequence). The CDR3 length is 15 residues. The V gene lost 3 bases and the J gene lost 3 bases, with 12 bases spanning the gap. CDR3 DNA: TGTGCCAGTAGTATTGCCAGGGGTTACAATCAGCCCCAGCATTTT. This codes for CASSIARGYNQPQHF.

The chain carries TRBV5-1 and TRBJ2-1, with D possibly matching TRBD1 (5 bases). The CDR3 sequence is 15 residues long. V was clipped by 3 bases and J by 9 bases, with 19 bases between them. From germline, CDR1 is SGHRS and CDR2 YFSETQ. CDR3 DNA: TGCGCCAGCAGCTCATTCCCGGACCCTCAGGGTGAGCAGTTCTTC. As protein: CASSSFPDPQGEQFF.

V usage is TRBV6-5 and J usage is TRBJ2-7; D is possibly TRBD1 (8 bases). The CDR3 totals 15 residues. CDR1 and CDR2 (germline): MNHEY, SVGAGI. With 0 bases removed from V and 7 bases from J, the gap between germline ends came to 16 bases. CDR3 DNA sequence: TGTGCCAGCAGTTACTCTAACAGGGGGGGATTAGAGCAGTACTTC. Translating it yields CASSYSNRGGLEQYF.

This sequence joins TRBV19 and TRBJ2-1, with 8 bases identical to TRBD2. After removal of 5 bases from V and 7 bases from J, the junction contained 1 base not matched to a gene. Germline V gene data show CDR1 as LNHDA and CDR2 as SQIVND (reference sequence). The CDR3 is 12 residues long. The CDR3 is CASSASGNEQFF. The CDR3 region has the DNA TGTGCCAGTAGTGCTAGCGGGAATGAGCAGTTCTTC.

The chain couples TRBV4-1 to TRBJ1-5; D call uncertain. This CDR3 spans 14 amino acids. V was shortened by 1 base and J by 3 bases, with 7 bases between the two germline ends. CDR1 is MGHRA and CDR2 is YSYEKL in the germline V gene. CDR3 residues: CASSQAYANQPQHF. The CDR3 DNA reads as TGCGCCAGCAGCCAAGCGTACGCCAATCAGCCCCAGCATTTT.

The CDR3 DNA reads TGTGCCAGTAGTATCATTCCTTCCTACGAGCAGTACTTC. This sequence encodes CASSIIPSYEQYF. The genes are TRBV19 and TRBJ2-7, with no clear D. The CDR3 sequence is 13 residues long. V gave up 3 bases and J gave up 1 base, with 7 bases separating them. CDR1 and CDR2 from the germline V gene are LNHDA and SQIVND (reference sequence).

This chain links TRBV4-2 with TRBJ2-1; D possibly corresponds to TRBD2 (6 bases). V was pared by 0 bases and J by 9 bases, with 18 bases between. Germline V gives CDR1 LGHNA, CDR2 YNFKEQ. This CDR3 has 16 residues. The CDR3 coding sequence is TGTGCCAGCAGCCAAGAAGCAGCCGGAGGGTTAGGTGAGCAGTTCTTC. It is translated as CASSQEAAGGLGEQFF.

This clone was observed once. This chain links TRBV11-2 with TRBJ2-1; D remains unclear. There are 11 residues in the CDR3. V shed 0 bases and J shed 15 bases, with 9 bases lying between them. Germline lookup yields CDR1 SGHAT and CDR2 FQNNGV. The CDR3: CASSLDGIPFF. The DNA for the CDR3 is TGTGCCAGCAGCTTAGATGGTATCCCGTTCTTC. Using reference TRBV11-2 and TRBJ2-1 for the parts outside the CDR3, the full variable domain is EAGVAQSPRYKIIEKRQSVAFWCNPISGHATLYWYQQILGQGPKLLIQFQNNGVVDDSQLPKDRFSAERLKGVDSTLKIQPAKLEDSAVYLCASSLDGIPFFGPGTRLTVL.

This clone was seen only once. The V gene is TRBV7-2, the J gene TRBJ2-1; no firm D call. Germline V gene sequence: CDR1 SGHTA, CDR2 FQGNSA. This CDR3 region has 11 residues. The V end was cut by 7 bases, the J end by 7 bases, with 8 bases between. The CDR3 sequence: CASTTANEQFF. CDR3 DNA: TGTGCCAGCACCACTGCGAATGAGCAGTTCTTC.

The chain employs TRBV29-1 and TRBJ2-2, with TRBD2 identical over 9 bases. The germline V gene encodes CDR1 SQVTM and CDR2 ANQGSEA. The V and J ends lost 2 bases and 4 bases, in that order; junction bases with no gene match: 5. CDR3 length: 15 amino acids. In nucleotides, the CDR3 is TGCAGCGTTGAATTTAGCGGGAGAGGCACCGGGGAGCTGTTTTTT. Its protein product is CSVEFSGRGTGELFF.

The rearrangement joins TRBV7-9 to TRBJ1-6, with unresolved D. The germline CDR1 and CDR2 sequences are SEHNR and FQNEAQ (reference sequence). The V gene lost 4 bases and the J gene lost 6 bases, with 7 bases spanning the gap. The CDR3 is 13 amino acids. This CDR3 is CASSSQSNSPLHF. DNA for the CDR3: TGTGCCAGCAGCTCCCAGAGTAATTCACCCCTCCACTTT. The full variable domain, rest sourced from reference TRBV7-9 and TRBJ1-6, is DTGVSQNPRHKITKRGQNVTFRCDPISEHNRLYWYRQTLGQGPEFLTYFQNEAQLEKSRLLSDRFSAERPKGSFSTLEIQRTEQGDSAMYLCASSSQSNSPLHFGNGTRLTVT.

This chain connects TRBV28 to TRBJ2-2; tentative D call: TRBD1 (6 bases). This CDR3 is built from 16 residues. V was trimmed by 5 bases and J by 0 bases, leaving 13 bases between them. Germline-derived CDR1 and CDR2 are MDHEN and SYDVKM. The CDR3 nucleotides are TGTGCCAGCAGTGCCATACAGGGATCGAACACCGGGGAGCTGTTTTTT. Amino acids: CASSAIQGSNTGELFF.

The rearrangement uses TRBV18 and TRBJ2-1; TRBD1 aligns across 7 bases. V shed 3 bases and J 12 bases; nucleotides not matched to a gene: 8. This CDR3 has 13 amino acids. Germline CDR1 and CDR2: KGHSH and LQKENI. The CDR3 DNA sequence: TGTGCCAGCTCACCCACTTCGACAGGGACGCAGTTCTTC. Amino acids: CASSPTSTGTQFF.